This T cell receptor beta chain was documented in a study of blood T cell repertoires in COVID-19 (TCRdb year 2020). With respect to the entire study: Collaborator samples came from the United States, Italy and Spain and covered acute and convalescent phases of COVID-19. A freely available public database, intended as a resource for researchers studying the immune response to SARS-CoV-2, is where the repertoires were released. The material from the prospective study consisted of cDNA or gDNA derived from T cells, B-cell-depleted T cells, or PBMCs. Deeply sampled blood TCRbeta repertoires from subjects exposed to, actively infected with, or recovered from COVID-19 were included in the dataset. A de-identified subject ID, COVID-19 status, age in years and sex were almost always included in the sample metadata. Where HLA class I and class II types were available, the types were taken from metadata supplied by the sample provider, not from assay-based typing. Samples were obtained from the ongoing ImmuneRACE study (first 160 participants) and from about 1,300 subjects provided by 6 global collaborators. The paper as a whole reports these results and caveats: The amount of clinical and demographic metadata varied by source and participant and was provided uncurated.

This clone was seen more than once but under ten times. This clone's antigen is unknown. No base-level quality is on record; no much larger clone is a single base apart. CDR1 and CDR2, per the germline V gene, are MDHEN and SYDVKM. V is shortened by 5 bases, J by 10 bases, and the region joining them spans 21 bases. Spanning cysteine to phenylalanine, the CDR3 consists of 15 amino acids. Left in the record is the CDR3 DNA by itself, 45 bases read in frame from the first base. TCRbeta CDR3 regions were amplified from genomic DNA by means of the immunoSEQ Assay, a bias-controlled multiplex PCR. The study's processing was this. The number of nucleated cells in each sample was estimated from the amplification of reference gene primers within the assay. Sequence reads were collapsed and filtered to measure the absolute abundance of every unique TCRbeta CDR3 rearrangement. Productive Simpson clonality was computed per sample as the square root of Simpson's diversity index over productive rearrangements. This immuneACCESS table, as held by TCRdb, lists in-frame sequences with V and J called but not all clones. Of the missing ones, under half trace to an unresolved V gene in checked studies; the others have no known cause. That table supplies the V and J calls and clone size; D and trimming were determined from the DNA. The sample table shows 350,000 to 400,000 clones, and about 90% are seen once. Clones ranked in the top ten supply around 3% of the sample.

Participants in the prospective study were aged 18 to 89 years, lived in 20 to 30 United States geographic areas, and enrolled through a virtual design. In the prospective study, participants were assigned to cohorts based on the clinical history participants reported in a screening survey and a study questionnaire. For ImmuneRACE Cohort 3, a participant was defined as recovered based on two consecutive negative NP/OP PCR tests, clearance by a healthcare professional, or resolution of symptoms. Mobile phlebotomists in the prospective study collected whole blood, serum and a nasopharyngeal or oropharyngeal swab from every participant. Additional blood draws and questionnaires over an approximately 2-month period could optionally be provided by prospective study participants. Before DNA extraction, prospective study blood samples were shipped either frozen or at room temperature.

The chain is assembled from TRBV28 and TRBJ2-1; TRBD2 is a weak D gene call, 6 bases matching. This sequence originates from a woman in her 30s who had recovered from COVID-19. Sequenced: PBMCs or T cells enriched from blood (not recorded which). The CDR3 region: CASSTTGTFPVEQFF. The DNA sequence follows: TGTGCCAGCAGTACGACCGGGACTTTCCCTGTGGAGCAGTTCTTC.